Presented here are 32 T cell receptor beta chains from one specimen sequenced in a study of blood T cell repertoires in COVID-19. Sequenced by immunoSEQ multiplex PCR; TCRdb stores in-frame clones only, minus some. Of some 300,000 clones in the sample, roughly 90% were seen once. Specimen: PBMCs or T cells enriched from blood (not recorded which). These receptors were taken from a young woman who had recovered from COVID-19.

This clone has more than one count but fewer than ten. V and J are TRBV7-2 and TRBJ1-2; unclear D gene. The CDR3 consists of 14 residues. Germline loops: CDR1 SGHTA, CDR2 FQGNSA. V dropped 3 bases and J dropped 3 bases, with 11 bases sitting between them. The CDR3 loop reads CASSFPTDYYGYTF. CDR3 sequence (DNA): TGTGCCAGCAGCTTTCCGACGGACTACTATGGCTACACCTTC.

V usage is TRBV28 and J usage is TRBJ2-7, with no clear D. This CDR3 has 14 amino acids. The V end lost 2 bases, the J end lost 3 bases, and 11 bases lay between the germline ends. CDR1 is MDHEN and CDR2 is SYDVKM in the germline V gene. CDR3 nucleotides: TGTGCCAGCAGTTTAGCCACCCTAGACTACGAGCAGTACTTC. This encodes CASSLATLDYEQYF.

This chain links TRBV7-3 with TRBJ2-1, with 7 bases fitting TRBD2. Germline V gives CDR1 SGHTA, CDR2 FQGTGA. CDR3 length equals 17 residues. J lost 7 bases, V lost 5 bases, and 17 bases had no gene match. CDR3 coding DNA: TGTGCCAGCAGCCGAGGTCCCGCGGGAGTTGGTGAGAATGAGCAGTTCTTC. This sequence encodes CASSRGPAGVGENEQFF.

The chain is built from TRBV24-1 and TRBJ2-1, with TRBD2 as a possible D gene (6 bases). Germline-derived CDR1 and CDR2 are KGHDR and SFDVKD. The CDR3 contains 14 residues. Trimming cost V 4 bases and J 4 bases, with 10 bases left between them. CDR3 nucleotide sequence: TGTGCCACCAGTGAGGGTGGACTATACAATGAGCAGTTCTTC. It specifies CATSEGGLYNEQFF.

This clone was observed a single time. The chain uses TRBV29-1 and TRBJ1-2; no reliable D call. The germline V gene encodes CDR1 SQVTM and CDR2 ANQGSEA. The length of the CDR3 is 10 residues. The germline V and J ends were trimmed by 7 bases and 10 bases, with 13 bases remaining between them. The CDR3 nucleotides are TGCAGCGCCGGTTTTGATCCCTACACCTTC. Amino acids: CSAGFDPYTF.

The rearrangement uses TRBV28 and TRBJ2-1; 10 positions agree with TRBD2. Per the germline V gene, CDR1 is MDHEN and CDR2 is SYDVKM. Trimming cost V 2 bases and J 4 bases; bases outside gene matches: 5. The CDR3 is 16 amino acids. CDR3 DNA sequence: TGTGCCAGCAGTTTAACTAGCGGGATAAGGTACAATGAGCAGTTCTTC. Residues: CASSLTSGIRYNEQFF.

The gene calls are TRBV9 and TRBJ2-7; tentative D call: TRBD2 (5 bases). In germline, CDR1 is SGDLS, CDR2 YYNGEE. Trimming took off 0 bases at V and 3 bases at J, with 19 bases between the two ends. The CDR3 is 17 residues long. This CDR3 is CASSVEGRPTTLYEQYF. For the CDR3, the DNA is TGTGCCAGCAGCGTAGAGGGCAGGCCGACTACCCTCTACGAGCAGTACTTC.

This clone came up a few times. The chain joins TRBV4-3 to TRBJ2-3; D unclear. Germline V gene sequence: CDR1 LGHNA, CDR2 YSLEER. The CDR3 consists of 15 residues. Between the trimmed V and J ends, which lost 0 bases and 3 bases, there was a span of 10 bases. CDR3 region: CASSQDLVATDTQYF. For the CDR3, the DNA is TGCGCCAGCAGCCAAGATCTAGTAGCAACAGATACGCAGTATTTT.

The gene calls are TRBV24-1 and TRBJ2-1; TRBD2 aligns across 9 bases. V trimming: 4 bases; J trimming: 6 bases; junction bases outside the gene matches: 9. The V gene's germline CDR1 is KGHDR and CDR2 SFDVKD. The CDR3 consists of 16 residues. In DNA, the CDR3 is TGTGCCACCAGTGACGCCGGGACTAGCTTGACCAATGAGCAGTTCTTC. This codes for CATSDAGTSLTNEQFF.

The chain is built from TRBV7-2 and TRBJ1-6, with D possibly TRBD1 on 5 matching bases. Germline CDR1 SGHTA, CDR2 FQGNSA. Trimming cost V 1 base and J 8 bases, with 12 bases left between them. CDR3 length equals 15 residues. The DNA for the CDR3 is TGTGCCAGCAGCTTAGGACGGGGGAGGGATTCACCCCTCCACTTT. This translates into CASSLGRGRDSPLHF.

The chain has TRBV7-2 and TRBJ1-3; a possible D gene is TRBD1 (5 bases). The germline gives CDR1 SGHTA, CDR2 FQGNSA. CDR3 length equals 14 residues. V was cut by 2 bases and J by 7 bases, with 12 bases left in between. The DNA for the CDR3 is TGTGCCAGCAGCTTAATCGGGGGAACCAACACCATATATTTT. Translated: CASSLIGGTNTIYF.

The V gene is TRBV10-3, the J gene TRBJ1-1; D is possibly TRBD1 (5 bases). The CDR3 totals 17 residues. V was clipped by 3 bases and J by 1 base, with 18 bases between them. Germline V gives CDR1 ENHRY, CDR2 SYGVKD. The CDR3 reads CAISDPQGFKENTEAFF. The CDR3 DNA reads TGTGCCATCAGTGACCCCCAGGGTTTTAAGGAGAACACTGAAGCTTTCTTT.

The genes are TRBV7-9 and TRBJ2-7; possibly TRBD2 for D (6 bases). This CDR3 region has 12 residues. Germline V gives CDR1 SEHNR, CDR2 FQNEAQ (reference sequence). The V gene lost 5 bases and the J gene lost 5 bases, with 10 bases spanning the gap. CDR3 sequence: CASSTSKNEQYF. The DNA of the CDR3 is TGTGCCAGCAGCACTAGCAAGAACGAGCAGTACTTC. The full variable domain, rest sourced from reference TRBV7-9 and TRBJ2-7, is DTGVSQNPRHKITKRGQNVTFRCDPISEHNRLYWYRQTLGQGPEFLTYFQNEAQLEKSRLLSDRFSAERPKGSFSTLEIQRTEQGDSAMYLCASSTSKNEQYFGPGTRLTVT.

V gene TRBV10-1 combines with J gene TRBJ2-7; TRBD1 matches at 9 bases. V was clipped by 1 base and J by 6 bases; unmatched bases: 7. Germline V gives CDR1 WNHNN, CDR2 SYGVQD (reference sequence). The CDR3 covers 15 residues. The CDR3 region has the DNA TGCGCCAGCAGTGAGTTACCGGGACAGGGTCTCGAGCAGTACTTC. Translation: CASSELPGQGLEQYF.

This chain uses TRBV29-1 with TRBJ2-3; 7 positions match TRBD2. CDR3 size: 14 residues. CDR1 and CDR2 from the germline V gene are SQVTM and ANQGSEA. V shed 7 bases and J 1 base; nucleotides not matched to a gene: 8. DNA for the CDR3: TGCAGCGCAATGACTAGCCGGCGCACAGATACGCAGTATTTT. This encodes CSAMTSRRTDTQYF.

This clone was seen a few times. V usage is TRBV3-1 (or the pseudogene TRBV3-2) and J usage is TRBJ1-3; D ambiguous. The germline gives CDR1 LGHDT, CDR2 YNNKEL (reference sequence). This CDR3 has 15 amino acids. V was trimmed by 0 bases and J by 15 bases, leaving 21 bases between them. The CDR3 region is CASSQDFPPCGRRYF. The CDR3 DNA follows: TGTGCCAGCAGCCAAGATTTCCCCCCGTGTGGGCGAAGATATTTT.

The chain employs TRBV6-5 and TRBJ2-5; 7 bases agree with TRBD1. The V gene end was trimmed by 7 bases and the J gene end by 1 base; junction bases not matched to a gene: 6. There are 14 residues in the CDR3. Germline V lookup: CDR1 MNHEY, CDR2 SVGAGI. The CDR3 DNA sequence: TGTGCCAGCACCCAGACAGGGTTCCAAGAGACCCAGTACTTC. It yields the protein CASTQTGFQETQYF.

The chain links TRBV2 to TRBJ2-1; a weak D match, TRBD1 (5 bases). Per germline, CDR1 SNHLY and CDR2 FYNNEI. Trimming removed 7 bases from V and 1 base from J, with 8 bases in between. CDR3 length: 13 amino acids. CDR3 bases: TGTGCCAGCACTACAGGATCCTACAATGAGCAGTTCTTC. Amino acid sequence: CASTTGSYNEQFF.

This clone has only one observation. The chain uses TRBV27 and TRBJ2-1; D gene uncertain. This CDR3 has 13 residues. Trimming took off 5 bases at V and 10 bases at J, with 15 bases between the two ends. The germline V gene encodes CDR1 MNHEY and CDR2 SMNVEV (reference sequence). CDR3 sequence: CASSPNKSPEQFF. CDR3 sequence (DNA): TGTGCCAGCAGTCCCAATAAGAGCCCCGAGCAGTTCTTC.

This clone appeared once. The chain recombines TRBV7-6 with TRBJ2-7; TRBD2 matches at 8 bases. Germline V gene lookup returns CDR1 SGHVS and CDR2 FNYEAQ. The junction had 12 bases not matched to a gene; V was cut back by 2 bases and J by 0 bases. This CDR3 comprises 18 residues. DNA of the CDR3: TGTGCCAGCAGCTTACGGGAGGGGGACGAACTGCACTCCTACGAGCAGTACTTC. This gives the protein CASSLREGDELHSYEQYF.

V is TRBV7-2 and J is TRBJ1-5; D unresolved. The V end lost 2 bases, the J end lost 0 bases, and 2 bases lay between the germline ends. Germline V gives CDR1 SGHTA, CDR2 FQGNSA. The CDR3 covers 13 residues. For the CDR3, the DNA is TGTGCCAGCAGCTTACATAGCAATCAGCCCCAGCATTTT. Translated: CASSLHSNQPQHF.

The CDR3 DNA sequence: TGTGCCAGCGGGGAGACCGGGACTAGCCGCAATGAGCAGTTCTTC. Its protein is CASGETGTSRNEQFF. The rearrangement uses TRBV28 and TRBJ2-1; TRBD2 aligns across 9 bases. Germline V gives CDR1 MDHEN, CDR2 SYDVKM. Trimming cost V 8 bases and J 6 bases; bases outside gene matches: 11. The CDR3 runs to 15 residues.

The rearrangement joins TRBV27 to TRBJ1-6; 8 bases are shared with TRBD1. The trim removed 4 bases at V and 5 bases at J, leaving 4 bases unmatched. The CDR3 runs 15 residues. Germline V gene lookup returns CDR1 MNHEY and CDR2 SMNVEV (reference sequence). This CDR3 reads CASSSGQGNNSPLHF. CDR3 in DNA: TGTGCCAGCAGTTCCGGACAGGGTAATAATTCACCCCTCCACTTT.

The chain combines TRBV6-1 with TRBJ2-1, with D perhaps TRBD2 (6 bases). This CDR3 comprises 15 residues. Trimming cost V 2 bases and J 6 bases, with 14 bases left between them. Germline-derived CDR1 and CDR2 are MNHNS and SASEGT. CDR3 protein: CASSEMEGLANEQFF. The CDR3, as DNA: TGTGCCAGCAGTGAAATGGAGGGACTTGCCAATGAGCAGTTCTTC.

The chain couples TRBV5-1 to TRBJ1-6; no firm D call. From germline, CDR1 is SGHRS and CDR2 YFSETQ. CDR3 length: 15 amino acids. V lost 0 bases and J 1 base, leaving 5 bases between the germline ends. The CDR3 DNA sequence: TGCGCCAGCAGCTTGGGAGAGTCCTATAATTCACCCCTCCACTTT. Translating gives CASSLGESYNSPLHF.

V is TRBV28 and J is TRBJ1-1; no reliable D call. Germline V CDR1 and CDR2: MDHEN, SYDVKM. The CDR3 has 15 residues. V was trimmed by 7 bases and J by 5 bases, leaving 20 bases between them. CDR3 DNA: TGTGCCAGCAACAATTTACAGTCTTTTGTTACTGAAGCTTTCTTT. It yields the protein CASNNLQSFVTEAFF.

The chain recombines TRBV28 with TRBJ2-3; D possibly corresponds to TRBD1 (6 bases). Germline loops: CDR1 MDHEN, CDR2 SYDVKM. This CDR3 region has 15 residues. The germline V and J ends were trimmed by 3 bases and 0 bases, with 10 bases remaining between them. CDR3 protein: CASSLMDRSTDTQYF. DNA of the CDR3: TGTGCCAGCAGTTTGATGGACAGAAGCACAGATACGCAGTATTTT.

The chain has TRBV10-1 and TRBJ2-3; 8 nucleotides align to TRBD2. Trimming cost V 3 bases and J 10 bases; bases outside gene matches: 3. The CDR3 runs to 12 residues. Germline V lookup: CDR1 WNHNN, CDR2 SYGVQD (reference sequence). The CDR3 here is CASSDPTSAQYF. CDR3 nucleotides: TGCGCCAGCAGTGATCCGACTAGCGCGCAGTATTTT.

The V and J genes are TRBV12-3 or TRBV12-4 and TRBJ2-7; no definite D call. The length of the CDR3 is 13 residues. V lost 7 bases, J lost 0 bases, and 10 bases lay in between. CDR3 nucleotides: TGTGCCAGCAAGCGTGTTAGCTCCTACGAGCAGTACTTC. Encoded protein: CASKRVSSYEQYF.

The genes are TRBV15 and TRBJ2-2; D is undetermined. This CDR3 contains 12 residues. Germline lookup yields CDR1 LNHNV and CDR2 YYDKDF (reference sequence). V gave up 1 base and J gave up 6 bases, with 3 bases separating them. CDR3 sequence reads: CATSRGAGELFF. CDR3 coding DNA: TGTGCCACCAGCAGAGGAGCCGGGGAGCTGTTTTTT.

The genes are TRBV29-1 and TRBJ1-6; TRBD1 aligns across 9 bases. The CDR3 runs to 15 residues. Looked up from germline, CDR1 is SQVTM and CDR2 is ANQGSEA. V gave up 1 base and J gave up 6 bases; unmatched junction bases: 4. The CDR3 loop is CSVEATGQGNSPLHF. Here the CDR3 DNA reads TGCAGCGTTGAAGCAACGGGACAGGGTAATTCACCCCTCCACTTT.

The chain has TRBV5-1 and TRBJ2-7, with TRBD2 matching over 7 bases. Germline CDR1 reads SGHRS; CDR2 reads YFSETQ. This CDR3 contains 18 residues. V lost 1 base and J lost 4; bases outside the gene matches: 17. For the CDR3, the DNA is TGCGCCAGCAGCTTGCCCCTTGACGGGGGAGGGCCAGGGTACGAGCAGTACTTC. Amino acids: CASSLPLDGGGPGYEQYF.